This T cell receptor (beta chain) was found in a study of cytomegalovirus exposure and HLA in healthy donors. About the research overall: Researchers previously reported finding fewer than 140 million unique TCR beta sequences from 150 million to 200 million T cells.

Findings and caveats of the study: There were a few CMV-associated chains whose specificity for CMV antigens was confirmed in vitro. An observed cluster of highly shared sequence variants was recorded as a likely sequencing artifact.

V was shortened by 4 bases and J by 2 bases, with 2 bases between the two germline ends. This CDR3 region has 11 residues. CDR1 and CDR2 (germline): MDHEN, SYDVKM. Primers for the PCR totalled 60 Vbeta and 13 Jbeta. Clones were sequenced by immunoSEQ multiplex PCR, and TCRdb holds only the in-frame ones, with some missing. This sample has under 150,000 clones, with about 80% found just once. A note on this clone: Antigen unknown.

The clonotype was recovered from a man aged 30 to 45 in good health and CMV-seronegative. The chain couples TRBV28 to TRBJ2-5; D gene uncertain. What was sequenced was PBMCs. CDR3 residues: CASSSQETQYF. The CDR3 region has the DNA TGTGCCAGCAGTTCTCAAGAGACCCAGTACTTC.